This passage covers 25 T cell receptor beta chains from one sample sequenced in a study of CD8 T cells in Susac syndrome. Reverse transcription of about 0.5 to 1 ug RNA used random hexamers. TCRdb ran MiXCR on the immunoSEQ multiplex PCR reads and lists one entry per CDR3 protein. The sample carries 85,000 to 130,000 distinct CDR3 sequences, approximately 93% recorded once. Sequencing was carried out using CD8+ T cells from PBMCs. Receptors originate from a human donor with Susac syndrome.

This chain joins TRBV6-2 or TRBV6-3 and TRBJ2-7; D is unresolved. This CDR3 contains 13 residues. The germline V gene has CDR1 MNHEY and CDR2 SVGEGT. V was cut by 0 bases and J by 7 bases, with 10 bases left in between. Written as DNA, the CDR3 is TGTGCCAGCAGTTACTCCTCCTTGGGGGAGCAGTACTTC. Encoded protein: CASSYSSLGEQYF.

The chain has TRBV7-6 and TRBJ2-7; D possibly uses TRBD1 or TRBD2 (6 bases each). Germline-derived CDR1 and CDR2 are SGHVS and FNYEAQ. This CDR3 spans 13 amino acids. V was cut by 1 base and J by 5 bases, with 9 bases left in between. DNA of the CDR3: TGTGCCAGCAGCTTAGAACGGGGGCACGAGCAGTACTTC. Amino acids: CASSLERGHEQYF.

The chain has TRBV3-1 and TRBJ2-1, with D perhaps TRBD1 or TRBD2 (5 bases each). Germline loops: CDR1 LGHDT, CDR2 YNNKEL (reference sequence). The CDR3 consists of 13 residues. V dropped 6 bases and J dropped 7 bases, with 13 bases sitting between them. This chain's CDR3 is CASSQGRGNEQFF. CDR3 sequence (DNA): TGTGCCAGCAGTCAGGGACGGGGAAATGAGCAGTTCTTC.

The chain couples TRBV7-6 to TRBJ1-1; TRBD1 is a possible D gene (6 bases). Germline CDR1 reads SGHVS; CDR2 reads FNYEAQ. This CDR3 is 15 amino acids long. Trimming left V 5 bases short and J 5 bases short, with 18 bases between. Written as DNA, the CDR3 is TGTGCCAGCAGCCTACCCCAGGGGAGGCAAACTGAAGCTTTCTTT. As protein: CASSLPQGRQTEAFF.

The chain recombines TRBV11-2 with TRBJ2-7, with D hard to call. The CDR3 runs to 11 residues. V was pared by 5 bases and J by 7 bases, with 9 bases between. In germline, CDR1 is SGHAT, CDR2 FQNNGV. The DNA for the CDR3 is TGTGCCAGCAGCCACAATTCGGAGCAGTACTTC. It translates to CASSHNSEQYF. Full variable domain (outside the CDR3, taken from reference TRBV11-2 and TRBJ2-7): EAGVAQSPRYKIIEKRQSVAFWCNPISGHATLYWYQQILGQGPKLLIQFQNNGVVDDSQLPKDRFSAERLKGVDSTLKIQPAKLEDSAVYLCASSHNSEQYFGPGTRLTVT.

This chain joins TRBV3-1 and TRBJ2-3; 11 bases align to TRBD1. The length of the CDR3 is 16 residues. V lost 1 base to trimming and J lost 2 bases; unmatched junction nucleotides: 2. CDR1 is LGHDT and CDR2 is YNNKEL in the germline V gene (reference sequence). CDR3 bases: TGTGCCAGCAGCCAAGGGACAGGGGGCTACACAGATACGCAGTATTTT. It yields the protein CASSQGTGGYTDTQYF.

This clonotype was counted a single time. The rearrangement joins TRBV4-2 to TRBJ2-7, with 10 nucleotides matching TRBD2. V shed 8 bases and J 2 bases; nucleotides not matched to a gene: 3. CDR1 and CDR2 (germline): LGHNA, YNFKEQ. This CDR3 spans 13 amino acids. This CDR3 is CASASGGTYEQYF. CDR3 DNA sequence: TGTGCCAGCGCTAGCGGGGGTACCTACGAGCAGTACTTC.

The chain combines TRBV15 with TRBJ2-3; D gene uncertain. V was pared by 6 bases and J by 0 bases, with 10 bases between. CDR1 and CDR2 (germline): LNHNV, YYDKDF (reference sequence). There are 14 residues in the CDR3. The CDR3 DNA is TGTGCCACCAGGGTTGACCCGAGCACAGATACGCAGTATTTT. Translated: CATRVDPSTDTQYF.

V and J are TRBV9 and TRBJ2-3; TRBD1 is a possible D gene (5 bases). The CDR3 consists of 15 residues. The germline V gene encodes CDR1 SGDLS and CDR2 YYNGEE. Trimming took off 2 bases at V and 2 bases at J, with 12 bases between the two ends. The CDR3, as DNA: TGTGCCAGCAGCGTGCAGGGAACTATCACAGATACGCAGTATTTT. This sequence encodes CASSVQGTITDTQYF.

This clonotype came up once. The CDR3 DNA follows: TGCAGCGTTGAGTGGGTCGGCTACTATGGCTACACCTTC. Amino acid sequence: CSVEWVGYYGYTF. The chain uses TRBV29-1 and TRBJ1-2; the D is unclear. This CDR3 has 13 residues. CDR1 is SQVTM and CDR2 is ANQGSEA in the germline V gene. V lost 3 bases to trimming and J lost 3 bases, with 11 bases between them. Looking up the rest from reference TRBV29-1 and TRBJ1-2 gives the full variable domain: SAVISQKPSRDICQRGTSLTIQCQVDSQVTMMFWYRQQPGQSLTLIATANQGSEATYESGFVIDKFPISRPNLTFSTLTVSNMSPEDSSIYLCSVEWVGYYGYTFGSGTRLTVV.

This chain links TRBV12-3 or TRBV12-4 with TRBJ2-3; tentative D call: TRBD2 (6 bases). V lost 3 bases and J lost 2, with 18 bases in between. CDR3 length equals 17 residues. CDR3 region: CASSFSGPGLTTDTQYF. CDR3 DNA sequence: TGTGCCAGCAGTTTTAGCGGACCGGGACTCACCACAGATACGCAGTATTTT.

CDR3 sequence reads: CATSDSNGRQGRREQYF. Here the CDR3 DNA reads TGTGCCACCAGTGATTCCAACGGGAGACAGGGAAGACGCGAGCAGTACTTC. The V call is TRBV24-1, the J call TRBJ2-7; the D gene is possibly TRBD1 (7 bases). The germline gives CDR1 KGHDR, CDR2 SFDVKD. Deletions cut 2 bases from V and 6 bases from J, with 22 bases between. The CDR3 consists of 17 residues.

The CDR3 loop reads CASSKGDRLNIQYF. The CDR3 region has the DNA TGTGCCAGCAGCAAAGGGGACAGGTTAAACATTCAGTACTTC. The rearrangement links TRBV7-9 to TRBJ2-4; TRBD1 aligns across 8 bases. J gave up 6 bases and V 5 bases, and 6 bases lay outside the gene matches. Germline V gene sequence: CDR1 SEHNR, CDR2 FQNEAQ (reference sequence). This CDR3 contains 14 residues.

The CDR3 coding sequence is TGTGCCAGCAGCTTGGTGGGGGACTACGAGCAGTACTTC. It codes for CASSLVGDYEQYF. The chain employs TRBV7-9 and TRBJ2-7, with D tentatively TRBD1 or TRBD2 (5 bases each). Germline V CDR1 and CDR2: SEHNR, FQNEAQ (reference sequence). The CDR3 has 13 residues. Deletions cut 3 bases from V and 3 bases from J, with 9 bases between.

The genes are TRBV7-8 and TRBJ2-2, with 9 bases fitting TRBD2. From germline, CDR1 is SGHVS and CDR2 FQNEAQ. The CDR3 consists of 18 residues. Trimming at V came to 2 bases and at J to 7 bases, leaving 14 bases not matched to a gene. CDR3 region: CASSLRSVAGGYGGELFF. The CDR3 bases are TGTGCCAGCAGCTTACGGAGTGTGGCGGGGGGGTACGGCGGGGAGCTGTTTTTT.

The J gene is TRBJ2-3, the V gene TRBV5-1; tentatively, D is TRBD2 (5 bases). CDR1 and CDR2 from the germline V gene are SGHRS and YFSETQ. Trimming took off 3 bases at V and 3 bases at J, with 17 bases between the two ends. The CDR3 sequence is 16 residues long. The CDR3 sequence: CASSSMGGGLTDTQYF. CDR3 nucleotide sequence: TGCGCCAGCAGCTCGATGGGCGGAGGATTAACAGATACGCAGTATTTT. The full variable domain, rest sourced from reference TRBV5-1 and TRBJ2-3, is KAGVTQTPRYLIKTRGQQVTLSCSPISGHRSVSWYQQTPGQGLQFLFEYFSETQRNKGNFPGRFSGRQFSNSRSEMNVSTLELGDSALYLCASSSMGGGLTDTQYFGPGTRLTVL.

The genes are TRBV12-5 and TRBJ2-7; a weak D match, TRBD2 (6 bases). The germline CDR1 and CDR2 sequences are LGHNT and FRNRAP. V lost 6 bases and J 4 bases, leaving 13 bases between the germline ends. The CDR3 has 13 residues. For the CDR3, the DNA is TGTGCTAGTGGCGGCGGGGCAGTATACGAGCAGTACTTC. Its protein product is CASGGGAVYEQYF.

The rearrangement uses TRBV7-9 and TRBJ2-1, with 13 bases identical to TRBD2. The CDR3 spans 17 residues. V dropped 5 bases and J dropped 8; count of bases not matched to a gene: 12. Germline V gives CDR1 SEHNR, CDR2 FQNEAQ (reference sequence). The CDR3 nucleotides read TGTGCCAGCAGCACCGGGACTAGCGGGGACCTCCGGGATGAGCAGTTCTTC. As protein: CASSTGTSGDLRDEQFF.

The count of this clonotype is one. The CDR3 spells CASSQVGLAGADTQYF. CDR3 DNA: TGTGCCAGCAGCCAAGTAGGGCTAGCGGGGGCGGATACGCAGTATTTT. This sequence joins TRBV3-1 and TRBJ2-3, with TRBD2 identical over 10 bases. Looked up from germline, CDR1 is LGHDT and CDR2 is YNNKEL (reference sequence). Losses at the gene ends were 1 base for V and 6 bases for J; bases not matched to a gene: 7. CDR3 size: 16 residues.

The rearrangement joins TRBV5-6 to TRBJ1-1; D might be TRBD1 (6 bases). Germline CDR1 reads SGHDT; CDR2 reads YYEEEE. The CDR3 loop spans 14 amino acids. The V end was cut by 0 bases, the J end by 7 bases, with 13 bases between. CDR3 protein: CASSLGPQGNEAFF. CDR3 nucleotide sequence: TGTGCCAGCAGCTTGGGACCCCAGGGGAATGAAGCTTTCTTT.

CDR3 nucleotide sequence: TGTGCCAGCGGGACAGCTAACACTGAAGCTTTCTTT. Encoded protein: CASGTANTEAFF. The chain has TRBV12-3 or TRBV12-4 and TRBJ1-1, with 7 bases fitting TRBD1. The CDR3 sequence is 12 residues long. V was clipped by 8 bases and J by 2 bases; unmatched bases: 2.

The chain has TRBV5-6 and TRBJ1-2; TRBD1 aligns across 7 bases. CDR1 and CDR2 from the germline V gene are SGHDT and YYEEEE. The CDR3 runs to 15 residues. V was clipped by 4 bases and J by 5 bases; unmatched bases: 11. In DNA, the CDR3 is TGTGCCAGCAGCACCCGACAGGGAATCGGATATGGCTACACCTTC. Translation gives CASSTRQGIGYGYTF.

The CDR3 DNA reads as TGTGCCAGCAGCTTAAAATGGGTAGATGAGCAGTTCTTC. Amino acid sequence: CASSLKWVDEQFF. The chain employs TRBV7-2 and TRBJ2-1; D is unclear. This CDR3 contains 13 residues. Trimming stripped 2 bases from V and 8 bases from J, with 10 bases between. Germline CDR1 SGHTA, CDR2 FQGNSA.

This clonotype has only one observation. The chain uses TRBV12-3 or TRBV12-4 and TRBJ2-5; 7 positions agree with TRBD1. V shed 3 bases and J 1 base; nucleotides not matched to a gene: 8. This CDR3 contains 16 residues. The CDR3 DNA follows: TGTGCCAGCAGTTTGGCCCCGACAGGGAGCCAAGAGACCCAGTACTTC. Encoded protein: CASSLAPTGSQETQYF.

This chain uses TRBV20-1 with TRBJ1-6, with TRBD1 matching 7 bases. CDR3 size: 15 residues. The trim removed 0 bases at V and 8 bases at J, leaving 7 bases unmatched. CDR1 DFQATT and CDR2 SNEGSKA come from the germline V gene (reference sequence). The CDR3 reads CSARDKGQTHSPLHF. The CDR3 DNA follows: TGCAGTGCTAGAGATAAGGGACAGACTCATTCACCCCTCCACTTT.